This T cell receptor (beta chain) was retrieved from a study of T-cell memory formation after mild COVID-19 (dated by TCRdb to 2020 to 2023). Looking at the study overall: Most TCR sequence clusters were specific to one of the two donors. Longitudinal TCRalpha and TCRbeta repertoire sequencing tracked T-cell clones expanding and contracting after mild COVID-19 in a couple of donors. The cohort was made up of two young adult volunteers, one female and one male, who were previously healthy.

The research as a whole found: Only a couple of mild cases were covered in the study, and larger cohorts including severe cases with pre-infection samples were considered necessary. Clones contracting from day 15 to 85 had balanced CD4/CD8 phenotypes, while a second wave expanding from day 15 to 37 was biased towards CD4+. SARS-CoV-2 specificity of the second-wave clones peaking on day 37 was not confirmed. Some responding clones were detected in pre-infection memory, suggesting pre-existing cross-reactive memory T cells joined the SARS-CoV-2 response. Contracting CD4+ clones appeared mostly in the CM and EM memory subsets, whereas CD8+ clones were enriched in EMRA.

PBMCs were isolated by Ficoll-Paque density gradient centrifugation. Sequencing used an Illumina NovaSeq 6000. TCRalpha and TCRbeta cDNA libraries were constructed by 5'RACE with constant-segment primers, with sample barcodes and unique molecular identifiers being introduced. Trizol reagent was used to extract RNA from every sample. Libraries were amplified in two PCR steps, with a second sample barcode and Illumina TruSeq adapters added in the second step. Sequencing of the libraries was done on an Illumina NovaSeq, producing 2 x 150 bp paired-end reads. From the authors' description of their analysis: Reads were demultiplexed and collapsed into UMI-guided consensus sequences with migec v1.2.7. Using mixcr v2.1.11, UMI consensuses were aligned to TRA and TRB V and J templates and then assembled into clonotypes. A clonotype was counted as expanded or contracted only when both edgeR and NoisET called the clonotype significant, with the noise models trained on biological replicates. For edgeR calls, a false discovery rate-adjusted p below 0.01 and a log2 fold-change threshold of 1 were applied. PCA with hierarchical clustering of max-normalized trajectories of the 1000 most abundant clonotypes was used as exploratory dynamics analysis. Each responding clone was given a CD4 or CD8 phenotype based on the CD4+ and CD8+ repertoires, which had been sequenced separately. Through fastp at Q25 and MiXCR, TCRdb rebuilt clones from the public reads, retaining in-frame beta chains. Each entry merges the rows of one CDR3 protein and shows their most common DNA and genes. For this entry, the V and J calls and clone size follow TCRdb and not the study's own pipeline. Across this sample there are roughly 410,000 distinct CDR3 sequences, with approximately 24% seen only once. Together, the top ten hold around 8.1% of the sample.

Ends trimmed: V by 1 base, J by 6 bases; bases unmatched to a gene: 1. CDR3 length: 14 amino acids, cysteine to phenylalanine. The CDR3 DNA has 42 bases and is translated from base 1. Only a few counts were recorded for this clonotype. No cognate antigen has been identified for it. Base qualities were left out, and no much larger clone turns up one base away. The sequence derives from an adult woman who had mild COVID-19 (a few samples of this study predate the infection). The sample titles of this study are shuffled in the database, so cell type and time point are left out; the donor was told from shared clones. The sample comprised PBMCs or a T cell subset sorted from them (not recorded which). This chain is built from TRBV12-3 or TRBV12-4 and TRBJ2-1, and TRBD2 matches 9 of the central bases. The sequenced DNA is TGTGCCAGCAGTTTAGGAGCGGGAGGCAATGAGCAGTTCTTC. The encoded protein is CASSLGAGGNEQFF.